Sequencing of this T cell receptor beta chain was carried out in a study of shared clonotypes between healthy human individuals. Overall study results and limits: Generally, estimated richness proved larger in naive subsets than it did in memory subsets.

Only CD45RO-negative cells positively selected for CCR7 counted as naive CD8 cells, so terminally differentiated effector memory CD45RA+ cells were excluded. The CDR3 length is 13 residues. V lost 3 bases to trimming and J lost 11 bases, with 16 bases between them. Germline CDR1 reads SEHNR; CDR2 reads FQNEAQ (reference sequence). Libraries were prepared by immunoSEQ multiplex PCR; TCRdb keeps only in-frame clonotypes and omits some of them. The data contain about 750,000 clones, around 92% of them singletons. With respect to this clone: The antigen is not known.

This TCR came from a man younger than 45 in good health. Sequencing input: naive CD8+ T cells sorted from blood. The chain is built from TRBV7-9 and TRBJ1-1; D remains ambiguous. The CDR3 is CASSLAPSPKAFF. The CDR3 DNA follows: TGTGCCAGCAGCTTGGCGCCTTCACCCAAGGCTTTCTTT.